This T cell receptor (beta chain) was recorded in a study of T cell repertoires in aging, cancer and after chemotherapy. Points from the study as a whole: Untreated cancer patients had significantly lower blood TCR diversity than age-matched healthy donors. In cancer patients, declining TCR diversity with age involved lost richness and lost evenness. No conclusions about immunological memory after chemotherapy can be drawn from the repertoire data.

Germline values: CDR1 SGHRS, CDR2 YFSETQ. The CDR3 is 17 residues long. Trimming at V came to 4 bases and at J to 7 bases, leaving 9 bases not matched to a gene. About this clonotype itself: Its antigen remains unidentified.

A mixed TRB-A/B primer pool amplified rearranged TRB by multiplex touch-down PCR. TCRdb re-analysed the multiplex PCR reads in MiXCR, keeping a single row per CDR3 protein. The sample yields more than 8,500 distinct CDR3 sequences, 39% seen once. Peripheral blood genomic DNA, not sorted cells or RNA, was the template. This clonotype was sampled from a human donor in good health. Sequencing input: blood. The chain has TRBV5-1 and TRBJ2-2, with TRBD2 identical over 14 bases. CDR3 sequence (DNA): TGCGCCAGCAGCAGCGGACTAGCGGGAGGATTAGGCGGGGAGCTGTTTTTT. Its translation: CASSSGLAGGLGGELFF.